This T cell receptor beta chain emerged from a study of siplizumab effects on memory and regulatory T cells. As for the study in general: The authors ran mixed lymphocyte reactions in pairs, with siplizumab at approximately 1 ug/mL or without drug. Study conclusions and caveats: Siplizumab caused a significant drop in alloreactive sequences traceable to unstimulated CD4+ memory cells.

Cells that made up the mixed lymphocyte reaction were cocultured at 37°C for around six days. On this clone: Antigen: not known.

Some clones are missing from TCRdb's copy, which holds only in-frame ones; the method was immunoSEQ multiplex PCR. The sample carries 12,000 or so clones, around 43% recorded once. This CDR3 contains 16 residues. Germline V gives CDR1 LNHNV, CDR2 YYDKDF (reference sequence). V was cut by 0 bases and J by 1 base, with 12 bases left in between. The receptor was isolated from a human donor in good health; the cells came from an allogeneic mixed lymphocyte reaction. Some clones in this sample may be carry-over from other donors' samples. The J gene is TRBJ1-1, the V gene TRBV15; no reliable D call. Source material: CFSE-low (dividing) CD8+ T cells sorted from an allogeneic mixed lymphocyte reaction. The CDR3 nucleotides read TGTGCCACCAGCAGAGATTACAGCCTGCGGAACACTGAAGCTTTCTTT. Translation: CATSRDYSLRNTEAFF.